This TCR beta chain was sequenced in a study of T-cell memory formation after mild COVID-19. Overall study results and limits: Cross-reactive memory appears to have joined, as suggested by some responding clones showing up in pre-infection memory.

To note about this clonotype: Its target is unknown.

TCRdb reprocessed the 5' RACE reads with MiXCR, giving one entry per CDR3 protein. Of 560,000 or so distinct CDR3 sequences in the sample, 17% are singletons; the top ten hold about 7.5%. This CDR3 spans 13 amino acids. Germline CDR1 and CDR2: MNHNS and SASEGT. Trimming took off 5 bases at V and 5 bases at J, with 10 bases between the two ends. The TCR comes from an adult woman who had mild COVID-19 (a few samples of this study predate the infection). Cell type and time point are not known. Specimen: PBMCs or a T cell subset sorted from them (not recorded which). The chain uses TRBV6-1 and TRBJ1-5; no definite D call. Here the CDR3 reads CASSYFGDQPQHF. CDR3 DNA: TGTGCCAGCAGTTACTTCGGGGATCAGCCCCAGCATTTT.